This T cell receptor (beta chain) comes out of a study of T cells in Graves' hyperthyroidism and ophthalmopathy. Comments on this clonotype: Its antigen is still unknown.

CDR1 and CDR2 (germline): LGHNA, YSLEER. Germline trimming cut 0 bases from V and 1 base from J; bases unmatched to any gene: 4. The CDR3 sequence is 16 residues long. The CDR3 regions of TCR beta were amplified from RNA transcripts. An initial round of RT-PCR targeting the TCR CDR3 relied on the HTBI primer set. Using its own MiXCR run on the multiplex PCR reads, TCRdb lists one record per CDR3 protein. In the table there are fewer than 650,000 distinct CDR3 sequences, over 35% of which are singletons. Whole-study results and caveats: The blood repertoire included most of the expanded thyroid clonotypes above 0.001. Patients with ophthalmopathy were separated from those with stable hyperthyroidism by a 13 V-J model.

Exclusion of patients followed from uncontrolled infection, other autoimmune disease, pregnancy or lactation. The gene calls are TRBV4-3 and TRBJ2-7, with TRBD2 matching 9 bases. The TCR originated in an adult woman with Graves' disease, either hyperthyroidism or ophthalmopathy (not recorded which). Sequenced material: peripheral blood or thyroid tissue (not recorded which). CDR3 coding DNA: TGCGCCAGCAGCCAAGAATTGACTAGCGGATCCTACGAGCAGTACTTC. Its translation: CASSQELTSGSYEQYF.